Sequencing of this T cell receptor beta chain was carried out in a study of cytomegalovirus exposure and HLA in healthy donors. Study-wide points: The study put 150 to 200 TCR beta chains on its list as cytomegalovirus-associated. The study found most TCR sequences rare, yet found some public TCRs in many donors. A few CMV-associated chains proved CMV antigen-specific in vitro. The classifier, whose performance was assessed in both the original and validation cohorts, reportedly diagnosed cytomegalovirus status with high specificity and sensitivity.

The repertoire was sequenced with immunoSEQ multiplex PCR; TCRdb's copy has only in-frame clones and lacks some. The table has roughly 200,000 clones, around 86% seen once. The CDR3 totals 16 residues. Trimming took 0 bases from V and 5 from J; bases not matched to a gene: 6. Germline-derived CDR1 and CDR2 are SQVTM and ANQGSEA. This clone was observed once. Its specificity is unknown. The V and J genes are TRBV29-1 and TRBJ2-7, with TRBD2 matching over 14 bases. Sequencing used PBMCs. This clonotype was obtained from a man aged 25 to 40 in good health and CMV-seropositive. CDR3 sequence (DNA): TGCAGCGTTGAAGACGGGGTGGGACTAGCGGGAGACGAGCAGTACTTC. Protein sequence: CSVEDGVGLAGDEQYF.